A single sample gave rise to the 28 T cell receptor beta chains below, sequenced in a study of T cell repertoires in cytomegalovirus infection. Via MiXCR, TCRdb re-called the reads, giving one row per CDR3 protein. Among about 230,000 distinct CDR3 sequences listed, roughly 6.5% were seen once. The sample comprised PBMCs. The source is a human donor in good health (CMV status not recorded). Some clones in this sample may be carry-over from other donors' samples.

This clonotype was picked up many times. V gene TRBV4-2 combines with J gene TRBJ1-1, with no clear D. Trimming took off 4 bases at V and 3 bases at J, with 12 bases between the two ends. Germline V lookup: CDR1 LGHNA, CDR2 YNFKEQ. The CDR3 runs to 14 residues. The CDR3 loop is CASSRKPGDTEAFF. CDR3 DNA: TGTGCCAGCAGCCGGAAACCTGGGGACACTGAAGCTTTCTTT.

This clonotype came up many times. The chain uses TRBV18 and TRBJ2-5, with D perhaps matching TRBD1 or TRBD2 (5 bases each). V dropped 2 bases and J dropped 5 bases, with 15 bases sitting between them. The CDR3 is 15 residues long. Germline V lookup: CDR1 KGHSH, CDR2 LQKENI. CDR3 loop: CASSPGGAGTETQYF. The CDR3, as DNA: TGTGCCAGCTCACCAGGGGGAGCAGGGACGGAGACCCAGTACTTC.

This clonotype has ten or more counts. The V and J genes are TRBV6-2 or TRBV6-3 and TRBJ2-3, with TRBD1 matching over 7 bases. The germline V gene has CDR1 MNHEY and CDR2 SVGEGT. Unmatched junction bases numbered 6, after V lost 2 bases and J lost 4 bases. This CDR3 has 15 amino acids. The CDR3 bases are TGTGCCAGCAGTTACCCCCCCCAGGGGGCAGATACGCAGTATTTT. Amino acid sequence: CASSYPPQGADTQYF.

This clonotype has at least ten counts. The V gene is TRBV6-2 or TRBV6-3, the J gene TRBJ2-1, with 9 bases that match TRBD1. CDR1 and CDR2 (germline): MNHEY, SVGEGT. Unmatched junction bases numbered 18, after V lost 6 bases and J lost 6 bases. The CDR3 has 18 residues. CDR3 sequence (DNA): TGTGCCAGCAGCCCAAGTAGAGCCGGGACAGGGATTCCCAATGAGCAGTTCTTC. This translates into CASSPSRAGTGIPNEQFF.

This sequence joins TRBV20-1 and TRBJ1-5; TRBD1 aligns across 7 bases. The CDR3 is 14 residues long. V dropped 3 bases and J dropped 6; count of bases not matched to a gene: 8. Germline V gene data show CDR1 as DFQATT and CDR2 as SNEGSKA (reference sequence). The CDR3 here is CSARELAGGQPQHF. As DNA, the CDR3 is TGCAGTGCTAGGGAGTTGGCAGGGGGTCAGCCCCAGCATTTT.

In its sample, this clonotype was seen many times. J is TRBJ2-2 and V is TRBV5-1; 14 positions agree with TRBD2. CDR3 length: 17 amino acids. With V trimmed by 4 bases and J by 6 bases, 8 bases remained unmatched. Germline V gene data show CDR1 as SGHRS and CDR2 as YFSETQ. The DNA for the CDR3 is TGCGCCAGCAGCCCAGGGACTAGCGGGGGATTTTCCGGGGAGCTGTTTTTT. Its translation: CASSPGTSGGFSGELFF. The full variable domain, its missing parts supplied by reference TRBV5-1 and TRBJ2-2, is KAGVTQTPRYLIKTRGQQVTLSCSPISGHRSVSWYQQTPGQGLQFLFEYFSETQRNKGNFPGRFSGRQFSNSRSEMNVSTLELGDSALYLCASSPGTSGGFSGELFFGEGSRLTVL.

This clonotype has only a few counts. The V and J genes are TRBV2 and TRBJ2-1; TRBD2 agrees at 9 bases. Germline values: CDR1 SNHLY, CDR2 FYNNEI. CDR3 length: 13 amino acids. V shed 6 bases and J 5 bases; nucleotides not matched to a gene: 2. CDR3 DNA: TGTGCCAGCAGGGGGACTAGCAACAATGAGCAGTTCTTC. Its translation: CASRGTSNNEQFF.

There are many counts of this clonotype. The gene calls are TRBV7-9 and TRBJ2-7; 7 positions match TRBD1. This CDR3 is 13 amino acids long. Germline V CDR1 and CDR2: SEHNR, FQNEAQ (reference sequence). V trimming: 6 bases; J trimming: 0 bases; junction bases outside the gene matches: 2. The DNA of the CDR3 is TGTGCCAGCAGGACAGGGAGCTCCTACGAGCAGTACTTC. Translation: CASRTGSSYEQYF. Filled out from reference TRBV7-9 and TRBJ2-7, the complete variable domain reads DTGVSQNPRHKITKRGQNVTFRCDPISEHNRLYWYRQTLGQGPEFLTYFQNEAQLEKSRLLSDRFSAERPKGSFSTLEIQRTEQGDSAMYLCASRTGSSYEQYFGPGTRLTVT.

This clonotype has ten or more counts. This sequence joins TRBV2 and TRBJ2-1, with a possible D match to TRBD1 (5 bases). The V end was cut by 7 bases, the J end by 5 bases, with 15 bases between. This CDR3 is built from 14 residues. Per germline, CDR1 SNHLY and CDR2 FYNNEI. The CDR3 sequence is CASMLLVGHNEQFF. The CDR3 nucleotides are TGTGCCAGCATGCTGCTTGTGGGGCACAATGAGCAGTTCTTC.

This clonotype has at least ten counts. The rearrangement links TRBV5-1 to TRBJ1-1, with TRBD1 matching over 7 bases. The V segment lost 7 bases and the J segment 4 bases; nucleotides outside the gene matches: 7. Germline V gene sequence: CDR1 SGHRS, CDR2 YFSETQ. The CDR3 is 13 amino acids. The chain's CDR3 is CASRKTGTTEAFF. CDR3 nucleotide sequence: TGCGCCAGCCGAAAGACAGGGACCACTGAAGCTTTCTTT.

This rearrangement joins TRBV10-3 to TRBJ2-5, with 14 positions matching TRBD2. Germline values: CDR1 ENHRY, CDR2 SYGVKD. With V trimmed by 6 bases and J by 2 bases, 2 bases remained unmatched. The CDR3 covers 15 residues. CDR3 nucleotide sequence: TGTGCCATCAGCGGACTAGCGGGGGGACAAGAGACCCAGTACTTC. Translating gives CAISGLAGGQETQYF.

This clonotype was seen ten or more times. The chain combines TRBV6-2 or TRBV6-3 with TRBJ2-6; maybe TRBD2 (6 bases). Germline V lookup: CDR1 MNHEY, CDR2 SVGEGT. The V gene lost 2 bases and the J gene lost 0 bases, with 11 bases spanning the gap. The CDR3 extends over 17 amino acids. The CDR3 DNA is TGTGCCAGCAGTTACGTTTCCGGGGGCTCTGGGGCCAACGTCCTGACTTTC. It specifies CASSYVSGGSGANVLTF.

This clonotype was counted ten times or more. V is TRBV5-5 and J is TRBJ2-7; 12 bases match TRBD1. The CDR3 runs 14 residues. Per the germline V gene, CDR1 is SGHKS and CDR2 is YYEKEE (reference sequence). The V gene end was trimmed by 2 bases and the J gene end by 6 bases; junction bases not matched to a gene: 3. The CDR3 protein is CASSFGTGGLEQYF. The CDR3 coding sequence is TGTGCCAGCAGCTTCGGGACAGGGGGCCTCGAGCAGTACTTC.

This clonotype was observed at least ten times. In DNA form, the CDR3 reads TGTGCCTGGAGTAGTTATTCAGGAAACACCATATATTTT. Translated: CAWSSYSGNTIYF. V and J are TRBV30 and TRBJ1-3; no clear D. Trimming stripped 2 bases from V and 4 bases from J, with 9 bases between. The CDR3 is made up of 13 amino acids. Germline V gene lookup returns CDR1 GTSNPN and CDR2 SVGIG (reference sequence).

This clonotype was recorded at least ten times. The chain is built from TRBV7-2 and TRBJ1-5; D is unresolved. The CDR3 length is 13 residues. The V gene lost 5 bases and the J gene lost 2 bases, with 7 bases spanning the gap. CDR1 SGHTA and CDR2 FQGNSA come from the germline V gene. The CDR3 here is CASSPIGNQPQHF. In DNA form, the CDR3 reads TGTGCCAGCAGCCCGATCGGCAATCAGCCCCAGCATTTT.

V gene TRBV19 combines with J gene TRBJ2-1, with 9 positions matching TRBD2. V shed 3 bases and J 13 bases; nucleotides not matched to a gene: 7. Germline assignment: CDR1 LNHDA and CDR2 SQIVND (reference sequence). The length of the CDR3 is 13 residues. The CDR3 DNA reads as TGTGCCAGTAGTATCCGTAGCGGGGGTGGACAGTTCTTC. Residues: CASSIRSGGGQFF.

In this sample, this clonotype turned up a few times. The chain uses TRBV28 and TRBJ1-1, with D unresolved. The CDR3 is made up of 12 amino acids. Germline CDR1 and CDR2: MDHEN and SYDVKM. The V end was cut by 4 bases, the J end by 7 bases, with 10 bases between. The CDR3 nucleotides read TGTGCCAGCAGTTCTATTTTCAGTGAAGCTTTCTTT. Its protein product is CASSSIFSEAFF.

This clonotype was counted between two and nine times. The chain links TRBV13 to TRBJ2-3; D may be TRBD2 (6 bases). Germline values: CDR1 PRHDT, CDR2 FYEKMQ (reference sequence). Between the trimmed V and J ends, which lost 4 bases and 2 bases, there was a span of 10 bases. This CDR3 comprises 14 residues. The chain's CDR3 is CASSWRDHTDTQYF. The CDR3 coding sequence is TGTGCCAGCAGCTGGAGGGACCACACAGATACGCAGTATTTT.

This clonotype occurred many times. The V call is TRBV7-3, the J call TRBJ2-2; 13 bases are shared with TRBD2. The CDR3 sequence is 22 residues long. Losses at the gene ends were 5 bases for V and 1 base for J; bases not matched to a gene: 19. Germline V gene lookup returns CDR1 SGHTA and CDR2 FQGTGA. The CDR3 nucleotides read TGTGCCAGCAGCCCCCGACGCGGAGCCCGGACTAGCGGGGGAAGGAACACCGGGGAGCTGTTTTTT. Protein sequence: CASSPRRGARTSGGRNTGELFF.

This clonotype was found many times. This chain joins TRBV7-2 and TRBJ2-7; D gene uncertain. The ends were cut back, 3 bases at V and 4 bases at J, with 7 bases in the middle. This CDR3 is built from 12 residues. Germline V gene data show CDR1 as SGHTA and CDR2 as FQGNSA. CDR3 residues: CASSFPLYEQYF. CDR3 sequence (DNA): TGTGCCAGCAGCTTTCCCTTATACGAGCAGTACTTC. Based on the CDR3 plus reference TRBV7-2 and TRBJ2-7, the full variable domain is GAGVSQSPSNKVTEKGKDVELRCDPISGHTALYWYRQSLGQGLEFLIYFQGNSAPDKSGLPSDRFSAERTGGSVSTLTIQRTQQEDSAVYLCASSFPLYEQYFGPGTRLTVT.

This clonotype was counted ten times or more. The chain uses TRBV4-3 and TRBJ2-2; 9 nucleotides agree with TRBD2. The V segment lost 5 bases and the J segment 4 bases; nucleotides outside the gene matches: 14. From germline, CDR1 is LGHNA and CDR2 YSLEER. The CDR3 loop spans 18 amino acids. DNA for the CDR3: TGCGCCAGCAGCAAAAGACGGGGGGTAGCGGGGGTCACCGGGGAGCTGTTTTTT. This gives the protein CASSKRRGVAGVTGELFF.

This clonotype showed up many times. Here the CDR3 DNA reads TGCAGGGGGACCGGGGCCAGGGGTGAAGCTTTCTTT. It specifies CRGTGARGEAFF. This chain uses TRBV20-1 with TRBJ1-1; D perhaps matches TRBD1 (6 bases). Germline values: CDR1 DFQATT, CDR2 SNEGSKA (reference sequence). CDR3 length equals 12 residues.

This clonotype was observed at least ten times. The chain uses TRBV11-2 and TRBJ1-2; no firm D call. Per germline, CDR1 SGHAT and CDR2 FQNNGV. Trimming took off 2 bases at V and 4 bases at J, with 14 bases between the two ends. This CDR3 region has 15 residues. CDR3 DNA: TGTGCCAGCAGCTTAATAATCCCCTCTTCCTATGGCTACACCTTC. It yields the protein CASSLIIPSSYGYTF.

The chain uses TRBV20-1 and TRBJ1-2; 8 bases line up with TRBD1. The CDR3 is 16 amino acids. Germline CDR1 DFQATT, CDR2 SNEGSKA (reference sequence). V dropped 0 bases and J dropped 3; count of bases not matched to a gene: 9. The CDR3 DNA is TGCAGTGCTAGAGACACGGGACAGGTGGTGTACTATGGCTACACCTTC. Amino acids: CSARDTGQVVYYGYTF.

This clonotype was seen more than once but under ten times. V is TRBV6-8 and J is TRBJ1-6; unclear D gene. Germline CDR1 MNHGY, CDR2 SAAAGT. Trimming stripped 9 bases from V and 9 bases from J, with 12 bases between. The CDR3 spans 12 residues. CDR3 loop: CASHAGSSPLHF. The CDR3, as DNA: TGTGCCAGTCATGCGGGGAGTTCACCCCTCCACTTT.

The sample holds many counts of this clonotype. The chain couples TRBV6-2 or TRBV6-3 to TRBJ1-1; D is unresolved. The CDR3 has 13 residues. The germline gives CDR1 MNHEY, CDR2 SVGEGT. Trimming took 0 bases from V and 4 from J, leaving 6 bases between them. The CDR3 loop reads CASSYSWSTEAFF. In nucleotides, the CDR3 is TGTGCCAGCAGTTACTCATGGAGCACTGAAGCTTTCTTT.

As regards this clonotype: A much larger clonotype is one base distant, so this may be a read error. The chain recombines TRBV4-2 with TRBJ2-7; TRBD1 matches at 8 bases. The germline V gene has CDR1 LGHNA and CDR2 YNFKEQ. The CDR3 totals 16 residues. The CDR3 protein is CVSSQVQGAVSYEQYF. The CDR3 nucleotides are TGTGTCAGCAGCCAAGTGCAGGGGGCCGTCTCCTACGAGCAGTACTTC.

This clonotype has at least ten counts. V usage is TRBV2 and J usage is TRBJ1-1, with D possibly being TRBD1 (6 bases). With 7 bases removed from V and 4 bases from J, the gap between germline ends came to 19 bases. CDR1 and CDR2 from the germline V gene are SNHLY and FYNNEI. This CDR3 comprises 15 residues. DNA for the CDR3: TGTGCCAGCATTTTTACCGGGACAAGTGCCACTGAAGCTTTCTTT. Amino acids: CASIFTGTSATEAFF.